Below, 31 T cell receptor beta chains from the same sample are listed, as sequenced in a study of shared clonotypes between healthy human individuals. Some clones are missing from TCRdb's copy, which holds only in-frame ones; the method was immunoSEQ multiplex PCR. The table lists around 2.3 million clones, around 95% of them singletons. The sample comprised naive CD4+ T cells sorted from blood. The subset: CD45RA+ positively selected. The source of these receptors is a man between 18 and 35 years old in good health.

This chain joins TRBV7-6 and TRBJ1-3; D unclear. CDR3 length equals 13 residues. V lost 2 bases, J lost 1 base, and 3 bases lay in between. Germline V lookup: CDR1 SGHVS, CDR2 FNYEAQ. The CDR3 region has the DNA TGTGCCAGCAGCTTACTTTCTGGAAACACCATATATTTT. Translated: CASSLLSGNTIYF. Together with reference TRBV7-6 and TRBJ1-3, the CDR3 gives the full variable domain: GAGVSQSPRYKVTKRGQDVALRCDPISGHVSLYWYRQALGQGPEFLTYFNYEAQQDKSGLPNDRFSAERPEGSISTLTIQRTEQRDSAMYRCASSLLSGNTIYFGEGSWLTVV.

On this clone: The sample has other DNA sequences that encode this CDR3 too. The chain employs TRBV9 and TRBJ2-1, with D maybe TRBD1 (6 bases). This CDR3 contains 15 residues. CDR1 and CDR2 (germline): SGDLS, YYNGEE. V shed 0 bases and J shed 1 base, with 8 bases lying between them. The CDR3 spells CASSVAQGSYNEQFF. CDR3 coding DNA: TGTGCCAGCAGCGTAGCCCAGGGGTCCTACAATGAGCAGTTCTTC. Based on the CDR3 plus reference TRBV9 and TRBJ2-1, the full variable domain is DSGVTQTPKHLITATGQRVTLRCSPRSGDLSVYWYQQSLDQGLQFLIQYYNGEERAKGNILERFSAQQFPDLHSELNLSSLELGDSALYFCASSVAQGSYNEQFFGPGTRLTVL.

This chain uses TRBV6-5 with TRBJ2-1, with D unresolved. Germline V CDR1 and CDR2: MNHEY, SVGAGI. Trimming took 6 bases from V and 3 from J, leaving 15 bases between them. There are 15 residues in the CDR3. The CDR3 reads CASRFSAEIYNEQFF. CDR3 nucleotide sequence: TGTGCCAGCAGGTTTTCGGCGGAGATCTACAATGAGCAGTTCTTC.

The chain employs TRBV28 and TRBJ1-1; 7 bases fit TRBD1. The CDR3 is made up of 13 amino acids. Germline V gives CDR1 MDHEN, CDR2 SYDVKM. Trimming cost V 6 bases and J 5 bases; bases outside gene matches: 6. CDR3 in amino acids: CASSSAGGTEAFF. The CDR3 region has the DNA TGTGCCAGCAGCTCAGCAGGGGGAACTGAAGCTTTCTTT.

The rearrangement links TRBV2 to TRBJ2-2; 8 positions match TRBD2. CDR3 length: 16 amino acids. From germline, CDR1 is SNHLY and CDR2 FYNNEI. V lost 4 bases, J lost 4 bases, and 8 bases stayed unmatched. The CDR3 coding sequence is TGTGCCAGCAGTGGAGCGGGAGCCCGCCTCACCGGGGAGCTGTTTTTT. This translates into CASSGAGARLTGELFF. Variable domain in full (rest from reference TRBV2 and TRBJ2-2): EPEVTQTPSHQVTQMGQEVILRCVPISNHLYFYWYRQILGQKVEFLVSFYNNEISEKSEIFDDQFSVERPDGSNFTLKIRSTKLEDSAMYFCASSGAGARLTGELFFGEGSRLTVL.

V gene TRBV18 combines with J gene TRBJ2-1, with 7 bases matching TRBD2. There are 15 residues in the CDR3. Trimming took 2 bases from V and 8 from J; bases not matched to a gene: 9. CDR1 is KGHSH, CDR2 LQKENI, per germline. In DNA, the CDR3 is TGTGCCAGCTCACCAGGGGGGGAATCGTGGGATGAGCAGTTCTTC. It encodes CASSPGGESWDEQFF.

The rearrangement links TRBV28 to TRBJ1-5; 8 positions match TRBD1. Germline V gene data show CDR1 as MDHEN and CDR2 as SYDVKM. This CDR3 contains 17 residues. Trimming cost V 5 bases and J 0 bases; bases outside gene matches: 9. The CDR3 reads CASSPLDRARSNQPQHF. The DNA for the CDR3 is TGTGCCAGCAGTCCGCTGGACAGGGCTCGTAGCAATCAGCCCCAGCATTTT.

This sequence joins TRBV10-2 and TRBJ1-1, with TRBD1 as a possible D gene (5 bases). Germline CDR1 is WSHSY and CDR2 is SAAADI. The CDR3 runs to 14 residues. V was clipped by 0 bases and J by 10 bases, with 15 bases between them. This chain's CDR3 is CASSESTTAGGAFF. DNA for the CDR3: TGCGCCAGCAGTGAGTCTACGACAGCGGGGGGAGCTTTCTTT.

This chain links TRBV19 with TRBJ1-2; no clear D gene. Germline CDR1 and CDR2: LNHDA and SQIVND (reference sequence). Trimming cost V 8 bases and J 7 bases, with 17 bases left between them. CDR3 size: 13 residues. The CDR3 region is CASSPDYRTGYTF. CDR3 in DNA: TGTGCCAGTTCCCCAGATTACCGGACTGGCTACACCTTC.

CDR3 in amino acids: CSVELEDRANYGYTF. Written as DNA, the CDR3 is TGCAGCGTTGAATTGGAGGACAGAGCTAACTATGGCTACACCTTC. J is TRBJ1-2 and V is TRBV29-1; the D gene is possibly TRBD1 (6 bases). The CDR3 runs to 15 residues. The V and J ends lost 2 bases and 0 bases respectively, with 13 bases between them. CDR1 SQVTM and CDR2 ANQGSEA come from the germline V gene.

This CDR3 is CASSLPQGNNEQFF. The CDR3 DNA sequence: TGCGCCAGCAGCCTACCACAGGGAAACAATGAGCAGTTCTTC. The chain employs TRBV4-1 and TRBJ2-1, with D possibly TRBD1 on 6 matching bases. Trimming took 4 bases from V and 5 from J, leaving 12 bases between them. CDR1 is MGHRA and CDR2 is YSYEKL in the germline V gene. The CDR3 length is 14 residues.

The chain couples TRBV19 to TRBJ2-3; 11 nucleotides line up with TRBD2. Germline V gives CDR1 LNHDA, CDR2 SQIVND (reference sequence). With 5 bases clipped from V and 6 bases from J, the junction kept 7 bases outside the gene matches. The CDR3 loop spans 15 amino acids. The CDR3 here is CASSGVAGGRDTQYF. In DNA form, the CDR3 reads TGTGCCAGTAGTGGAGTAGCGGGAGGGCGGGATACGCAGTATTTT.

This clone has just one count. This CDR3 is also generated by other DNA sequences in the sample. The chain's CDR3 is CASSLGGASYEQYF. Here the CDR3 DNA reads TGTGCCAGCAGCTTAGGGGGTGCATCCTACGAGCAGTACTTC. This chain connects TRBV7-2 to TRBJ2-7; D is uncertain. Germline V CDR1 and CDR2: SGHTA, FQGNSA. The V gene lost 1 base and the J gene lost 1 base, with 8 bases spanning the gap. The CDR3 loop spans 14 amino acids.

The chain links TRBV7-9 to TRBJ1-1; possibly TRBD1 for D (5 bases). This CDR3 has 13 amino acids. V was clipped by 5 bases and J by 5 bases, with 12 bases between them. CDR1 is SEHNR and CDR2 is FQNEAQ in the germline V gene (reference sequence). The CDR3 here is CASSLRDGTEAFF. CDR3 DNA sequence: TGTGCCAGCAGCCTTCGGGACGGAACTGAAGCTTTCTTT.

The CDR3 here is CASSEGGSGQPQHF. The CDR3 bases are TGTGCCAGCAGTGAAGGAGGGAGCGGTCAGCCCCAGCATTTT. The chain uses TRBV25-1 and TRBJ1-5, with D uncertain. CDR3 length: 14 residues. Per germline, CDR1 MGHDK and CDR2 SYGVNS. Trimming removed 2 bases from V and 6 bases from J, with 11 bases in between.

Turning to this clone: The identical CDR3 is also encoded by other nucleotide sequences in the sample. The CDR3 coding sequence is TGTGCCAGCAGCTCTAGCGGGAGGTTAGCAGATACGCAGTATTTT. It specifies CASSSSGRLADTQYF. The rearrangement links TRBV7-2 to TRBJ2-3; 11 nucleotides match TRBD2. The CDR3 consists of 15 residues. V shed 4 bases and J 4 bases; nucleotides not matched to a gene: 4. CDR1 and CDR2 from the germline V gene are SGHTA and FQGNSA.

The chain has TRBV6-5 and TRBJ1-5, with TRBD1 matching over 7 bases. The CDR3 extends over 15 amino acids. With 2 bases clipped from V and 4 bases from J, the junction kept 5 bases outside the gene matches. CDR1 and CDR2 (germline): MNHEY, SVGAGI. CDR3 DNA: TGTGCCAGCAGTTACCAGTCAGGGGGAAATCAGCCCCAGCATTTT. Translating it yields CASSYQSGGNQPQHF.

The chain has TRBV15 and TRBJ1-5; D is undetermined. V was clipped by 3 bases and J by 2 bases, with 11 bases between them. This CDR3 region has 15 residues. Germline lookup yields CDR1 LNHNV and CDR2 YYDKDF (reference sequence). CDR3 sequence (DNA): TGTGCCACCAGCAGGGGCCAGACTGGCAATCAGCCCCAGCATTTT. Its translation is CATSRGQTGNQPQHF.

The rearrangement uses TRBV9 and TRBJ2-5, with 7 bases aligning to TRBD1. With 3 bases clipped from V and 1 base from J, the junction kept 9 bases outside the gene matches. Germline lookup yields CDR1 SGDLS and CDR2 YYNGEE. The CDR3 contains 16 residues. The CDR3 loop reads CASSGRQGPFQETQYF. The CDR3 DNA reads TGTGCCAGCAGCGGTCGACAGGGTCCCTTCCAAGAGACCCAGTACTTC. Supplemented by reference TRBV9 and TRBJ2-5, the full variable domain reads DSGVTQTPKHLITATGQRVTLRCSPRSGDLSVYWYQQSLDQGLQFLIQYYNGEERAKGNILERFSAQQFPDLHSELNLSSLELGDSALYFCASSGRQGPFQETQYFGPGTRLLVL.

The rearrangement uses TRBV7-2 and TRBJ2-7; 7 positions match TRBD1. V trimming: 1 base; J trimming: 6 bases; junction bases outside the gene matches: 9. Germline-derived CDR1 and CDR2 are SGHTA and FQGNSA. The CDR3 extends over 15 amino acids. In DNA form, the CDR3 reads TGTGCCAGCAGCTTAGGCCCGGGACAGCAGGGCGAGCAGTACTTC. This translates into CASSLGPGQQGEQYF.

V and J are TRBV7-9 and TRBJ2-7, with D uncertain. This CDR3 contains 15 residues. V shed 0 bases and J shed 7 bases, with 16 bases lying between them. Germline CDR1 reads SEHNR; CDR2 reads FQNEAQ (reference sequence). The CDR3 coding sequence is TGTGCCAGCAGCTTAGCGCGGCCGGCCGGCGGTGAGCAGTACTTC. Protein: CASSLARPAGGEQYF.

The V gene is TRBV20-1, the J gene TRBJ1-2, with D unresolved. Germline assignment: CDR1 DFQATT and CDR2 SNEGSKA (reference sequence). This CDR3 comprises 11 residues. Trimming removed 1 base from V and 8 bases from J, with 8 bases in between. The CDR3 region has the DNA TGCAGTGCTAGAGTCAGCGACGGCTACACCTTC. Encoded protein: CSARVSDGYTF.

The rearrangement links TRBV28 to TRBJ1-2; possibly TRBD1 for D (5 bases). This CDR3 has 17 amino acids. Germline values: CDR1 MDHEN, CDR2 SYDVKM. V lost 5 bases and J 0 bases, leaving 19 bases between the germline ends. CDR3 loop: CASSGGLLRNANYGYTF. CDR3 DNA: TGTGCCAGCAGTGGGGGACTCCTCAGGAACGCTAACTATGGCTACACCTTC.

The rearrangement links TRBV5-8 to TRBJ1-1, with D possibly being TRBD1 (6 bases). This CDR3 contains 15 residues. V lost 3 bases and J lost 0, with 12 bases in between. The germline CDR1 and CDR2 sequences are SGHTS and YDEGEE. The DNA for the CDR3 is TGTGCCAGCAGCTCAGGACAGAGAATGAACACTGAAGCTTTCTTT. This sequence encodes CASSSGQRMNTEAFF. The entire variable domain, with the rest obtained from reference TRBV5-8 and TRBJ1-1, is as follows: EAGVTQSPTHLIKTRGQQATLRCSPISGHTSVYWYQQALGLGLQFLLWYDEGEERNRGNFPPRFSGRQFPNYSSELNVNALELEDSALYLCASSSGQRMNTEAFFGQGTRLTVV.

This chain connects TRBV6-1 to TRBJ1-1; a weak D match, TRBD1 (5 bases). V dropped 4 bases and J dropped 3 bases, with 15 bases sitting between them. Germline V lookup: CDR1 MNHNS, CDR2 SASEGT. The CDR3 has 15 residues. CDR3 DNA: TGTGCCAGCAGTGTAGCCAGGGTAGGGGACACTGAAGCTTTCTTT. It codes for CASSVARVGDTEAFF.

Turning to this clone: The same CDR3 arises from other DNA sequences in this sample as well. The rearrangement joins TRBV6-5 to TRBJ1-5; 8 nucleotides line up with TRBD1. This CDR3 is 13 amino acids long. The germline V gene encodes CDR1 MNHEY and CDR2 SVGAGI. Trimming took 9 bases from V and 2 from J; bases not matched to a gene: 3. CDR3 bases: TGTGCCAGTAGGGGACAGGGCAATCAGCCCCAGCATTTT. Translated, it gives CASRGQGNQPQHF.

This clone was recorded only once. CDR3 sequence: CASSLDQNTEAFF. For the CDR3, the DNA is TGTGCCAGCAGCCTCGACCAGAACACTGAAGCTTTCTTT. The chain recombines TRBV14 with TRBJ1-1; D is unclear. CDR3 size: 13 residues. The germline V gene has CDR1 SGHDN and CDR2 FVKESK. The V gene lost 4 bases and the J gene lost 1 base, with 7 bases spanning the gap.

This chain links TRBV5-4 with TRBJ1-6; no firm D call. The germline V gene has CDR1 SGHNT and CDR2 YYREEE (reference sequence). V was trimmed by 0 bases and J by 7 bases, leaving 8 bases between them. The CDR3 has 14 residues. CDR3 coding DNA: TGTGCCAGCAGCTTGGCCGCTGCAAATTCACCCCTCCACTTT. Translating gives CASSLAAANSPLHF. Drawing the rest from reference TRBV5-4 and TRBJ1-6, the complete variable domain is ETGVTQSPTHLIKTRGQQVTLRCSSQSGHNTVSWYQQALGQGPQFIFQYYREEENGRGNFPPRFSGLQFPNYSSELNVNALELDDSALYLCASSLAAANSPLHFGNGTRLTVT.

V and J are TRBV9 and TRBJ1-2; D remains ambiguous. The germline V gene has CDR1 SGDLS and CDR2 YYNGEE. The ends were cut back, 1 base at V and 4 bases at J, with 11 bases in the middle. The CDR3 is made up of 14 amino acids. In nucleotides, the CDR3 is TGTGCCAGCAGCGTAAGGGAAGGCCTCTATGGCTACACCTTC. This encodes CASSVREGLYGYTF.

This clone was seen just once. V usage is TRBV5-1 and J usage is TRBJ2-7; D call uncertain. Germline-derived CDR1 and CDR2 are SGHRS and YFSETQ. V was clipped by 2 bases and J by 3 bases, with 12 bases between them. This CDR3 region has 14 residues. CDR3 in amino acids: CASSLSPSHYEQYF. The CDR3, as DNA: TGCGCCAGCAGCTTATCGCCGAGTCACTACGAGCAGTACTTC. Variable domain in full (rest from reference TRBV5-1 and TRBJ2-7): KAGVTQTPRYLIKTRGQQVTLSCSPISGHRSVSWYQQTPGQGLQFLFEYFSETQRNKGNFPGRFSGRQFSNSRSEMNVSTLELGDSALYLCASSLSPSHYEQYFGPGTRLTVT.

The J gene is TRBJ2-3, the V gene TRBV5-4; 7 bases agree with TRBD2. Germline CDR1 SGHNT, CDR2 YYREEE (reference sequence). J was trimmed by 2 bases and V by 0 bases; bases with no gene match: 6. CDR3 length: 16 residues. The CDR3 is CASSLGGLQITDTQYF. The CDR3 DNA reads as TGTGCCAGCAGCTTGGGGGGACTACAAATCACAGATACGCAGTATTTT.